Sequencing of this TCR beta chain was carried out in a study of T cell responses to AZD1222 COVID-19 vaccine. Germline CDR1 reads LGHNA; CDR2 reads YSLEER. The CDR3 consists of 17 residues. Trimming shortened V by 0 bases and J by 1 base, and 10 bases separated the two germline ends. TCRdb's copy holds only in-frame clones and misses some; the assay was immunoSEQ multiplex PCR. The sample contains some 150,000 clones, around 91% of which appear only once. The TCR comes from an adult in good health. Sequenced here: peripheral blood, sampled on day 0 of AZD1222 vaccination. The chain joins TRBV4-3 to TRBJ2-6; no reliable D call. The CDR3 loop reads CASSQEPATSGANVLTF. In DNA, the CDR3 is TGCGCCAGCAGCCAAGAACCCGCGACTTCTGGGGCCAACGTCCTGACTTTC.